This note documents a single T cell receptor beta chain sequence. Clones were read by immunoSEQ multiplex PCR, and TCRdb kept only the in-frame ones, dropping some. The sample shows approximately 76,000 clones, more than 80% of them seen only once. This sample is part of a study of blood T cell repertoires in COVID-19. In the study overall: In each case, the material was cDNA or gDNA derived from T cells, B-cell-depleted T cells, or PBMCs.

Sequencing was performed on peripheral blood. This receptor was taken from an elderly woman with active or convalescent COVID-19.

In nucleotides, the CDR3 is TGTGCCAGCAGCGTGACAGGGGTACTCGGAAACACCATATATTTT. Translating gives CASSVTGVLGNTIYF. V is TRBV9 and J is TRBJ1-3; 8 nucleotides agree with TRBD1. Germline values: CDR1 SGDLS, CDR2 YYNGEE. The CDR3 has 15 residues. J was trimmed by 4 bases and V by 2 bases; bases with no gene match: 5.